Listed below are T cell receptor beta chains from one sample, sequenced in a study of CD8 T cell repertoires and HIV-1 epitope variants. Method: immunoSEQ multiplex PCR; TCRdb's copy keeps in-frame clones and lacks some. Among 5,500 to 7,000 clones listed, roughly 65% were seen once. For these receptors, no antigen is known. Input material: cultured CD8+ T cells derived from PBMCs. All receptors come from a male donor with HIV. The conserved cysteine and the conserved F or W are not part of the CDR3 here. D genes are given only for firm matches. The size of a clone is reported for some rows only, either as once, few or many, or as a class for expanded clones.

>TRBV28|-|-
ASTPIRASTGELF
>TRBV28|-|-
ASRGPSGANVLT
>TRBV4-1|-|-
ASSQDPWGLPTDTQY
>TRBV5-1|-|-
ASSMTPYEQY
>TRBV7-2|-|once
ASSLDSGWDTEAF
>TRBV6-5|-|-
ASSQLRANVLT
>TRBV28|-|once
AIGIGLTVYEQY
>TRBV5-6|-|-
ASSPEMNTGELF
>TRBV27|-|few
ASSLSWNQPQH
>TRBV6-4|-|-
ASSADSNQPQH
>TRBV19|TRBD1|-
ASRTGVRNTEAF
>TRBV5-3|-|-
ARSLEGAAGRNTGELF
>TRBV28|TRBD1|-
ASSLWRGQGVATNEKLF
>TRBV2|TRBD1|-
ASSEAGGLYSNQPQH
>TRBV28|-|-
ASSLQSSGANVLT
>TRBV27|-|few
ASSLSLVTEAF
>TRBV6-1|TRBD2|-
ASSEGSGGSYEQY
>TRBV6-6|-|-
ASSYFGREQPQH
>TRBV11-1|-|-
ASSLAESGNEQF
>TRBV19|-|-
ASSGGGRSSGEQY
>TRBV7-8|-|few
ASSPGGDGGELF
>TRBV18|-|-
ASSPGLSQETQY
>TRBV7-2|TRBD1|few
ASSPTPPLGTGINSPLH
>TRBV5-6|-|-
ASSLYRDDYAEAF
>TRBV30|-|few
AGDLTGSEQY
>TRBV5-4|-|-
ASSLEAGNEQY
>TRBV5-1|TRBD2|-
ASSFFPTSGGANEQF
>TRBV11-2|-|-
ASSLGDTQY
>TRBV11-3|-|-
ASSLEVNTEAF
>TRBV18|TRBD2|-
ASSPHASGRGEQY
>TRBV4-2|-|few
ASSQGVDTEAF
>TRBV13|-|once
ASSFRGADYGYT
>TRBV9|TRBD2|-
ASSPPSSGGYEQY
>TRBV6-5|-|few
ASSYKTGPGGTEAF
>TRBV10-2|-|few
ASSDLGTKFEPLH
>TRBV11-2|-|-
ASSLSRRTGELF
>TRBV6-1|TRBD1|few
AALTGAGNTIY
>TRBV27|TRBD2|-
ASSSGGYEQY
>TRBV7-9|TRBD1|few
ASSSGQGYQPQH
>TRBV4-3|-|few
ASSLSPPDLNYGYT
>TRBV13|TRBD1|-
ASSHRGPTEAF
>TRBV7-1|TRBD1|few
ASSLGQYLREQY
>TRBV9|-|-
ASSVSSGGTSGDGYT
>TRBV4-2|-|-
ASSQEVRGYGYT